This T cell receptor (beta chain) was captured in a study of shared clonotypes between healthy human individuals. The study's findings and limits: Investigators expected sequencing depth to affect clonotype sharing among donors.

Notes on this clone: Its antigen is unidentified.

Assay execution proceeded at the deep level. Authors' data handling: There were no quality scores in the junction-only immunoSEQ sequences, so filtering differed. Libraries were prepared by immunoSEQ multiplex PCR; TCRdb keeps only in-frame clonotypes and omits some of them. V, J and clone size are taken as reported in that table, and D and trimming were inferred from the DNA itself. Of about 730,000 clones in the sample, about two thirds were seen once. Trimming removed 4 bases at V and 0 bases at J, with 11 bases between. The CDR3 runs 16 residues. Germline CDR1 is SGHRS and CDR2 is YFSETQ. The chain combines TRBV5-1 with TRBJ2-6, with D uncertain. The source is a woman younger than 45 in good health. The sequencing input was memory CD4+ T cells sorted from blood. The subset is: CD45RA-negative fraction. CDR3 sequence: CASSALDGSGANVLTF. The CDR3 DNA reads as TGCGCCAGCAGCGCCCTGGACGGCTCTGGGGCCAACGTCCTGACTTTC.